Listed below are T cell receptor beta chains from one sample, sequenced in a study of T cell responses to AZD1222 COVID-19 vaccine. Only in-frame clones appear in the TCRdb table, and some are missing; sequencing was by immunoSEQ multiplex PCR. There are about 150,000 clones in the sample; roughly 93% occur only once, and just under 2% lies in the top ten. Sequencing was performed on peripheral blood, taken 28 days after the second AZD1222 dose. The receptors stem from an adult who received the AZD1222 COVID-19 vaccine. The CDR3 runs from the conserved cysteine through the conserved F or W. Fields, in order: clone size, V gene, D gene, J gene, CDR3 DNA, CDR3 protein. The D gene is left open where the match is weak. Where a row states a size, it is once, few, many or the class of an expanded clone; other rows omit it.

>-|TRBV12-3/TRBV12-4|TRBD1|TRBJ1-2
TGTGCCAGCAGATCAGGGGGAACCTATGGCTACACCTTC
CASRSGGTYGYTF
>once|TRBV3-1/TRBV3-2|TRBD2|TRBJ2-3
TGTGCCAGCAGCCCTAGCGGGATCCCTGATACGCAGTATTTT
CASSPSGIPDTQYF
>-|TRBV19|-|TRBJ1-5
TGTGCCAGTATGGGGGGGCTTACTAATCAGCCCCAGCATTTT
CASMGGLTNQPQHF
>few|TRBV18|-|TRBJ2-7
TGTGCCAGCTCACCACCGGGGGTGCCAGAGCAGTACTTC
CASSPPGVPEQYF
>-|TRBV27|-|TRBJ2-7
TGTGCCAGCAGTCCGGGGGCCGACTCCTACGAGCAGTACTTC
CASSPGADSYEQYF
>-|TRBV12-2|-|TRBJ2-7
TGTGCAAGTCGCTTAGTCCAGGGCCGCTACGAGCAGTACTTC
CASRLVQGRYEQYF
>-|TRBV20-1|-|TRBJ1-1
TGCAGTGCTAGTGATAGCACTGAAGCTTTCTTT
CSASDSTEAFF
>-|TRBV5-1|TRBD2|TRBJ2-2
TGCGCCAGCAGCTTGCTCCCCCAGCGGGAGGGCCTCGGGGAGCTGTTTTTT
CASSLLPQREGLGELFF
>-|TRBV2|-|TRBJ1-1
TGTGCCAGCAGACTACAGGGCTCGCTCCAGAACACTGAAGCTTTCTTT
CASRLQGSLQNTEAFF
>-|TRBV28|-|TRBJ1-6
TGTGCCAGCAGCCCCCCACGGGGGCCCCTCCACTTT
CASSPPRGPLHF
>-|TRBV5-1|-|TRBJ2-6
TGCGCCAGCAGCACAGGACACGCGTCGTCCTCTGGGGCCAACGTCCTGACTTTC
CASSTGHASSSGANVLTF
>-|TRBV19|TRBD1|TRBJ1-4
TGTGCCAGTAGTAAGGACAGGGGGACGACTAATGAAAAACTGTTTTTT
CASSKDRGTTNEKLFF
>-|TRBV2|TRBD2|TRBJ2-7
TGTGCCACCTCCGGGGAGGGGTTCTACGAGCAGTACTTC
CATSGEGFYEQYF
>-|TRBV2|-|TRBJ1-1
TGTGCCAGCAGCCAACAGGCGTGGAACACTGAAGCTTTCTTT
CASSQQAWNTEAFF
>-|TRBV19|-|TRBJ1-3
TGTGCCAGTATGCGGGCAGGGACGGGAAACACCATATATTTT
CASMRAGTGNTIYF
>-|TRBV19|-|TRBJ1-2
TGTGCCAGTAGTATACTAGACAGTCCCTCAGGCTACACCTTC
CASSILDSPSGYTF
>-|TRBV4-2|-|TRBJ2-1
TGTGCCAGCAGCCTCAGCCCAGGATACAATGAGCAGTTCTTC
CASSLSPGYNEQFF
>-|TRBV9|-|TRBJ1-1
TGTGCCAGCAGCGTAGACGGAAACACTGAAGCTTTCTTT
CASSVDGNTEAFF
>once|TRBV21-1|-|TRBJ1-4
TGTGCCAGCAGCATAAGGGACAGGAATAGGGGGACCTTTCACGAAAAACTGTTTTTT
CASSIRDRNRGTFHEKLFF
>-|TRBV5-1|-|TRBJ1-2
TGCGCCAGCAGCCACCTCGGGACTGACTATGGCTACACCTTC
CASSHLGTDYGYTF
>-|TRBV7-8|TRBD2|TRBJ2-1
TGTGCCAGCAGTGGGACTAGCGGGAGGGGTGAGCAGTTCTTC
CASSGTSGRGEQFF
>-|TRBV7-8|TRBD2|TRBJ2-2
TGTGCCAGCACCCGGACTAGCTCTTCTAACGCCGGGGAGCTGTTTTTT
CASTRTSSSNAGELFF
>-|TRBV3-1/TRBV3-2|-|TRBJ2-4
TGTGCCAGCAGCCATCGAGGCGCCAAAAACATTCAGTACTTC
CASSHRGAKNIQYF
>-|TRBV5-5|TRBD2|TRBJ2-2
TGTGCCAGCAGCTTGGGGGCGGGAGCGGGAGACACCGGGGAGCTGTTTTTT
CASSLGAGAGDTGELFF
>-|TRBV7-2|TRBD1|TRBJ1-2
TGTGCCAGCAGCTTAGACCGGGACAGCTATGGCTACACCTTC
CASSLDRDSYGYTF
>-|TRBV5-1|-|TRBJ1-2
TGCGCCAGCAGCTTGACCACTGACTATGGCTACACCTTC
CASSLTTDYGYTF
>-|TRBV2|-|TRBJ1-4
TGTGCCAGAGGGTATGGGGCAGGGAGGGATGAAAAACTGTTTTTT
CARGYGAGRDEKLFF
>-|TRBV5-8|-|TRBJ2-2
TGTGCCAGCAGCTTGGGTCGAGGGGGTGATACCGGGGAGCTGTTTTTT
CASSLGRGGDTGELFF
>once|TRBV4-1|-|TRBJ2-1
TGCGCCAGCAGCCAAGGGGGACTTTTCCCAAACTCCTACAATGAGCAGTTCTTC
CASSQGGLFPNSYNEQFF
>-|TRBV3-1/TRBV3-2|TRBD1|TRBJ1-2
TGTGCCAGCAGCTACGGACAGGGGGGGATTAACTATGGCTACACCTTC
CASSYGQGGINYGYTF
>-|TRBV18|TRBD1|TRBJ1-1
TGTGCCAGCTCACGACCTAAGGGGACAGAACGTGCTGAAGCTTTCTTT
CASSRPKGTERAEAFF
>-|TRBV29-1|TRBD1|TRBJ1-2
TGCAGCGTTGAAGGGACAGGGACGAGGCTCGGGGAGGGCTACACCTTC
CSVEGTGTRLGEGYTF
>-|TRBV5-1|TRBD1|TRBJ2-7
TGCGCCAGCAGTGAAGGGGGCCTAACCTACGAGCAGTACTTC
CASSEGGLTYEQYF
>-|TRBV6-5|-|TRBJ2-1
TGTGCCACCATCCACCGAAATGAGCAGTTCTTC
CATIHRNEQFF
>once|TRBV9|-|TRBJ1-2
TGTGCCAGCAGCGGGGGCAGTGACTATGGCTACACCTTC
CASSGGSDYGYTF
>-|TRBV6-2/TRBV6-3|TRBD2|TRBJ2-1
TGTGCCAGCAGCCAACTAATGGGACTAGCGGGAGGAAGAGGCAATGAGCAGTTCTTC
CASSQLMGLAGGRGNEQFF
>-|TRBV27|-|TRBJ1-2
TGTGCCAGCAGTTTCTCGCAGGGTGATCGGTACACCTTC
CASSFSQGDRYTF
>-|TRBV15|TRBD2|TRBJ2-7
TGTGCCACCAGCAGAGATCCAGCGGGGCGACCCTACGAGCAGTACTTC
CATSRDPAGRPYEQYF
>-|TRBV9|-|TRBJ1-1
TGTGCCAGCAGCGTTACATCGAACACTGAAGCTTTCTTT
CASSVTSNTEAFF
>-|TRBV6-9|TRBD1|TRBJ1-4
TGTGCCAGCAGTTACGGGACAGGTGCGACTAATGAAAAACTGTTTTTT
CASSYGTGATNEKLFF
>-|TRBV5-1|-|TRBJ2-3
TGCGCCAGCAGCTTGAGTAGGGGGGCTTGGGATACGCAGTATTTT
CASSLSRGAWDTQYF
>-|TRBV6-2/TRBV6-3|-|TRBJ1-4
TGTGCCAGCAGTTACCCTCACCGGGGCGTCGAAAAACTGTTTTTT
CASSYPHRGVEKLFF
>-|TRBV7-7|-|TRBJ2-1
TGTGCTAGCAGCTTAGCAGGGGCTAGCTACAATGAGCAGTTCTTC
CASSLAGASYNEQFF
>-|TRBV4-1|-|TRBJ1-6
TGCGCCAGCAGCCAACATCCCGGGACAAGTAATTCACCCCTCCACTTT
CASSQHPGTSNSPLHF
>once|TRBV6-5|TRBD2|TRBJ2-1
TGTGCCAGCACCCCCCCGGGAGGGCCAGATGAGCAGTTCTTC
CASTPPGGPDEQFF
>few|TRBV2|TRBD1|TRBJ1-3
TGTGCCAGCAGCGCACGGGACAGGGCTGGAAACACCATATATTTT
CASSARDRAGNTIYF
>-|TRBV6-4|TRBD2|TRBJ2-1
TGTGCCAGCCAAAGGACTAGCGGGAGAAACAATGAGCAGTTCTTC
CASQRTSGRNNEQFF
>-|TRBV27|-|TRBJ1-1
TGTGCCAGCAGTCTCTGGTCAGGAACTGAAGCTTTCTTT
CASSLWSGTEAFF
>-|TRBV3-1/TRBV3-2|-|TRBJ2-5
TGTGCCAGCAGCAGACTGGGACGGAATCAAGAGACCCAGTACTTC
CASSRLGRNQETQYF
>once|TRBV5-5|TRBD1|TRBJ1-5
TGTGCCAGCAGCTTACATAGGGGGCAGGGTCAGCCCCAGCATTTT
CASSLHRGQGQPQHF
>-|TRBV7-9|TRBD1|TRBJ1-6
TGTGCCAGCAGCTCCGGACAGGGGGGAGCAGCGAGTTCACCCCTCCACTTT
CASSSGQGGAASSPLHF